The 2 T cell receptor beta chains presented below share a single source sample, sequenced in a study of T cell responses to AZD1222 COVID-19 vaccine (dated by TCRdb to 2020 to 2023). The time point label here, explained by the study, means: baseline before first vaccination. The method behind the library was the immunoSEQ multiplex PCR assay. The immuneACCESS repertoire file appears here via TCRdb, limited to in-frame rearrangements. These files lack a portion of the clones; in checked studies, under half of the deficit traces to unresolved V genes, and the cause of the others is not known. The sample yields more than 150,000 clones; approximately 92% were counted once. The leading ten clones occupy about 10% of the sample. Sequencing was performed on peripheral blood, taken on day 0 of AZD1222 vaccination. These TCRs come from an adult in good health.

This CDR3 is CASSVQGDNEQFF. The CDR3 DNA reads TGTGCCAGTAGTGTTCAGGGGGACAATGAGCAGTTCTTC. This chain links TRBV19 with TRBJ2-1, with 7 bases that match TRBD1. The CDR3 contains 13 residues. Germline loops: CDR1 LNHDA, CDR2 SQIVND (reference sequence). V lost 5 bases, J lost 5 bases, and 3 bases stayed unmatched.

This chain links TRBV6-4 with TRBJ2-6, with D possibly matching TRBD2 (6 bases). The V end lost 10 bases, the J end lost 5 bases, and 12 bases lay between the germline ends. Germline CDR1 reads MRHNA; CDR2 reads SNTAGT. The CDR3 loop spans 13 amino acids. CDR3 sequence: CATSGVRANVLTF. CDR3 coding DNA: TGTGCCACTTCGGGGGTTAGGGCCAACGTCCTGACTTTC.